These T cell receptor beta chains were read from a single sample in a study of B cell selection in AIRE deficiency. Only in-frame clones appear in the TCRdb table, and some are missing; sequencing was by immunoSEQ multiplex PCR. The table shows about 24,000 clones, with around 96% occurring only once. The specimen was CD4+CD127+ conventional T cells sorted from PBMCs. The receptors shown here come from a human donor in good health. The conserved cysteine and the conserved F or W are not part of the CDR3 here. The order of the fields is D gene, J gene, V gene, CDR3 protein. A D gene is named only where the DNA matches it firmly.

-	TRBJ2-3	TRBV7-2	ASSLRNTDTQY
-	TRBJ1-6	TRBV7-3	ASSLKQYNSPLH
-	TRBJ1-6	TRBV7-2	ASSQRGQVSSYNSPLH
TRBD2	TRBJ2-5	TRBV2	ASSDRWVAGVEETQY
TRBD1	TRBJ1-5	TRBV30	AWSSSLTGASNQPQH
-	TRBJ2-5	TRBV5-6	ASSPTTSTQQETQY
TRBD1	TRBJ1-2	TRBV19	ASYRGGGYT
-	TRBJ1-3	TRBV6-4	ASSASPRPGAENTIY
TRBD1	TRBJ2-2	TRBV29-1	SAQGQGNTGELF
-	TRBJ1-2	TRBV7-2	ASSLEANYGYT
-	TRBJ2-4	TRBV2	ASSEYTPQLGGIQY